The rows below give T cell receptor beta chains drawn from one sample of a study of post-analysis software for immune sequencing data. MiXCR was run by TCRdb on the PCR reads, yielding one entry per CDR3 protein. Here the sample spans 600,000 to 700,000 distinct CDR3 sequences, roughly three fifths being singletons. Material for sequencing was blood. These receptors were obtained from a girl aged 2 to 10 with multiple sclerosis. The CDR3 runs from the conserved cysteine through the conserved F or W. D genes are given only for firm matches. Some rows mark clone size as missing; the rest say once, few, many or name a class of expanded clone.

>TRBJ2-3|-|TRBV7-7|-
TGTGCCAGCAGCGGGGGACACGGAAACACAGATACGCAGTATTTT
CASSGGHGNTDTQYF
>TRBJ2-3|-|TRBV11-2|-
TGTGCCAGCAGCCCCGTTGGGGGGAATACGCAGTATTTT
CASSPVGGNTQYF
>TRBJ1-2|-|TRBV7-9|-
TGTGCCAGCAGCCAAACCGTCCTCAGGGAGATAGAGTATGGCTACACCTTC
CASSQTVLREIEYGYTF
>TRBJ2-3|few|TRBV5-1|-
TGCGCCAGCAGCTTGGTAGTTAGCACAGATACGCAGTATTTT
CASSLVVSTDTQYF
>TRBJ1-1|few|TRBV6-5|-
TGTGCCAGCAGTCTCCCTTACACTGAAGCTTTCTTT
CASSLPYTEAFF
>TRBJ1-2|-|TRBV27|-
TGTGCCAGCAGTTCCCGGGCGGAAGCTAACTATGGCTACACCTTC
CASSSRAEANYGYTF
>TRBJ2-7|few|TRBV29-1|-
TGCAGCCCTAGAGTCACACCCTACGAGCAGTACTTC
CSPRVTPYEQYF
>TRBJ1-2|many|TRBV5-1|-
TGCGCCAGCAGCTCAGGGAACTATGGCTACACCTTC
CASSSGNYGYTF
>TRBJ1-2|-|TRBV12-3/TRBV12-4|-
TGTGCCAGCAGTTTGACACTCTATGGCTACACCTTC
CASSLTLYGYTF
>TRBJ1-3|once|TRBV9|-
TGTGCCAGCCGCGCATCCTCTGGAAACACCATATATTTT
CASRASSGNTIYF
>TRBJ2-1|-|TRBV7-9|-
TGTGCCAGCAGCCCAGCTGGCAGGGATATCCCTGAGCAGTTCTTC
CASSPAGRDIPEQFF
>TRBJ1-1|-|TRBV4-2|-
TGTGCCAGCAGCCAATGGCCTAGGGGTAAGAACACTGAAGCTTTCTTT
CASSQWPRGKNTEAFF
>TRBJ2-6|-|TRBV20-1|-
TGCAGTGAGGAGACGGGCAGGAGCATCTCTGGGGCCAACGTCCTGACTTTC
CSEETGRSISGANVLTF
>TRBJ2-5|-|TRBV7-9|TRBD1
TGTGCCAGCCAGGGTTCGACAGGGCGAGAGACCCAGTACTTC
CASQGSTGRETQYF
>TRBJ2-1|few|TRBV29-1|-
TGCAACGTTGACGGTCCGTGGCGGGGTCGGGCTGAGCAGTTCTTC
CNVDGPWRGRAEQFF
>TRBJ2-1|few|TRBV20-1|TRBD1
TGCAGTGCTAGAGAAGGACAGGGAAAATACAATGAGCAGTTCTTC
CSAREGQGKYNEQFF
>TRBJ1-1|-|TRBV27|-
TGTGCCAGCAGTCCTATCGACAGGCTGAACACTGAAGCTTTCTTT
CASSPIDRLNTEAFF
>TRBJ2-1|-|TRBV29-1|TRBD2
TGCAGCGTTGCGGTCTTGGGGGGGATCAGTGAGCAGTTCTTC
CSVAVLGGISEQFF
>TRBJ2-3|-|TRBV7-2|-
TGTGCCAGCAGCTTAGGGGACACGAGCGCAGATACGCAGTATTTT
CASSLGDTSADTQYF
>TRBJ2-1|few|TRBV5-1|-
TGCGCCAGCAGCTTGGTAGTTAGGGATGGCTACAATGAGCAGTTCTTC
CASSLVVRDGYNEQFF
>TRBJ2-3|-|TRBV12-3/TRBV12-4|-
TGTGCCAGCAGTACCGAACCTCAAGATACGCAGTATTTT
CASSTEPQDTQYF
>TRBJ2-3|-|TRBV5-1|-
TGCGCCAGCAGCTTCGCCTCGAGGGCCCCGGTATGGACAGATACGCAGTATTTT
CASSFASRAPVWTDTQYF
>TRBJ2-3|few|TRBV5-5|TRBD2
TGTGCCAGCAGCCCCATTCTACTAGCGGAGAGCACAGATACGCAGTATTTT
CASSPILLAESTDTQYF
>TRBJ2-1|-|TRBV20-1|TRBD2
TGCAGTGCTAGAGGTGCGCTAGCGGAGTACAATGAGCAGTTCTTC
CSARGALAEYNEQFF
>TRBJ2-2|-|TRBV7-6|-
TGTGCCAGCAGCTTAGAGACCACCACCGGGGAGCTGTTTTTT
CASSLETTTGELFF
>TRBJ1-4|few|TRBV29-1|-
TGCAGCGGCCGAAGGGTTCCTAAGGATGGAAAACTGTTTTTT
CSGRRVPKDGKLFF
>TRBJ2-1|-|TRBV4-1|-
TGCGCCAGCAGCCACCCGACTAGTGGGATAACCGATGAGCAGTTCTTC
CASSHPTSGITDEQFF
>TRBJ1-2|-|TRBV25-1|-
TGTGCCAGCAGTGCCCGATCAGCGGCCTTTTATGGCTACACCTTC
CASSARSAAFYGYTF
>TRBJ2-3|few|TRBV7-2|TRBD2
TGTGCCAGCAGCTTATCCGGGACTAGCGGCACAGATACGCAGTATTTT
CASSLSGTSGTDTQYF
>TRBJ1-2|few|TRBV10-3|TRBD1
TGTGCCATCAGTGAGTCGACAGGGAGCTATGGCTACACCTTC
CAISESTGSYGYTF
>TRBJ2-1|-|TRBV2|TRBD2
TGTGCCAGCAGTGAGCGGGAGTTCCTTGGTGAGCAGTTCTTC
CASSEREFLGEQFF
>TRBJ2-1|few|TRBV5-1|-
TGCGCCAGCAGCTTCGGTCCCAATGAGCAGTTCTTC
CASSFGPNEQFF
>TRBJ2-5|-|TRBV5-1|TRBD2
TGCGCCAGCAGACCCGTCTTCGGGGGGGAGGAGACCCAGTACTTC
CASRPVFGGEETQYF
>TRBJ2-1|-|TRBV9|TRBD2
TGTGCCAGCAGCGCCGGCCATGTAGCGGGGCCGAGCTACAATGAGCAGTTCTTC
CASSAGHVAGPSYNEQFF
>TRBJ2-1|-|TRBV29-1|TRBD2
TGCAGCGTTCAACCCCTCGAGCGGGGACCGAACAATGAGCAGTTCTTC
CSVQPLERGPNNEQFF
>TRBJ2-5|-|TRBV29-1|-
TGCAGCGTTGAAGATCGACGGGATCAAGAGACCCAGTACTTC
CSVEDRRDQETQYF
>TRBJ2-4|-|TRBV5-5|-
TGTGCCAGCAGCGCGCGGGACGGAACTTTAGCCAAAAACATTCAGTACTTC
CASSARDGTLAKNIQYF
>TRBJ2-5|few|TRBV6-6|TRBD1
TGTGCCAGCAGCCGAAGACAGGGACAAGAGACCCAGTACTTC
CASSRRQGQETQYF
>TRBJ1-6|-|TRBV27|TRBD1
TGTGCCAGCAGTTCCCGGGACAGGGTTCTCTGGGGGGAGCCCCTCCACTTT
CASSSRDRVLWGEPLHF
>TRBJ2-1|few|TRBV2|-
TGTGCCAGCAAAGAAAGGGCAGACCTCAATGAGCAGTTCTTC
CASKERADLNEQFF
>TRBJ2-5|-|TRBV29-1|-
TGCAGCGTTGTCGGGCCCAGACAGCCCCATGAGCAGTACTTC
CSVVGPRQPHEQYF
>TRBJ1-2|-|TRBV4-2|-
TGTGCCAGCAGCCAAGGGACATTCAAGGGCTACACCTTC
CASSQGTFKGYTF
>TRBJ2-5|many|TRBV7-2|-
TGTGCCAGCAGTTTCCGGGGAGAGACCCAGTACTTC
CASSFRGETQYF
>TRBJ2-5|-|TRBV12-3/TRBV12-4|-
TGTGCCAGCAGTAGTCGTCTGGGTGAGCAGTACTTC
CASSSRLGEQYF
>TRBJ2-1|-|TRBV5-1|TRBD2
TGCGCCAGCAGCCCGGCGGTGGTCCCGGGAGGAAATGAGCAGTTCTTC
CASSPAVVPGGNEQFF
>TRBJ2-1|-|TRBV6-5|-
TGTGCCAGCAGCTATGACAAGAACAATGAGCAGTTCTTC
CASSYDKNNEQFF
>TRBJ2-7|-|TRBV14|-
TGTGCCAGCAGCCAAGAGTATCCCTACGAGCAGTACTTC
CASSQEYPYEQYF
>TRBJ2-5|few|TRBV10-2|-
TGCGCCAGCAGTGAGCAAGGATTCGTTAATGAGCAGTACTTC
CASSEQGFVNEQYF
>TRBJ1-4|-|TRBV13|-
TGTGCCAGCCGGAGAGGTGCAACTAATGAAAAACTGTTTTTT
CASRRGATNEKLFF
>TRBJ2-5|few|TRBV5-1|-
TGCGCCAGTGGGGCCTCAGTAGACTTACAAGAGACCCAGTACTTC
CASGASVDLQETQYF
>TRBJ2-4|-|TRBV28|-
TGTGCCAGCAGTTCGCCGGGTTCGGGCGGAGCCAAAAACATTCAGTACTTC
CASSSPGSGGAKNIQYF
>TRBJ1-2|-|TRBV9|-
TGTGCCAGCAGCGTAGCCCCGTTGACGGACCTCTATGGCTACACCTTC
CASSVAPLTDLYGYTF
>TRBJ2-1|-|TRBV10-3|TRBD2
TGTGCCATCAGTGAGGTATCGGGGGGGCCCTACAATGAGCAGTTCTTC
CAISEVSGGPYNEQFF
>TRBJ2-1|-|TRBV11-2|TRBD1
TGTGCCACCCTGCAGGGGGCGGGCAATGAGCAGTTCTTC
CATLQGAGNEQFF
>TRBJ2-1|-|TRBV20-1|TRBD2
TGCAGTGCGTCCGCGGGGGGGCCCTATGAGCAGTTCTTC
CSASAGGPYEQFF